This T cell receptor (beta chain) was observed in a study of cytomegalovirus exposure and HLA in healthy donors. V lost 4 bases and J lost 8; bases outside the gene matches: 6. Germline-derived CDR1 and CDR2 are SGHKS and YYEKEE (reference sequence). CDR3 length: 13 amino acids. Regarding this clone: As yet, its antigen is unknown.

General study results and limits: In a later analysis, several top co-occurrence clusters appeared linked to parvovirus B19, influenza, CMV and Epstein-Barr virus.

The study ran its PCR with 60 Vbeta and 13 Jbeta primers. Libraries were prepared by immunoSEQ multiplex PCR; TCRdb keeps only in-frame clonotypes and omits some of them. The sample lists roughly 100,000 clones, over 60% occurring once. Sequencing was performed on PBMCs. The sequence was obtained from a man in his forties in good health and CMV-seropositive. The chain has TRBV5-5 and TRBJ1-2; 9 nucleotides match TRBD1. CDR3 sequence: CASSTGQGYGYTF. In nucleotides, the CDR3 is TGTGCCAGCAGCACGGGACAGGGCTACGGCTACACCTTC.